The TCR beta chain described here comes from a study of CXCR3-negative and CXCR3-positive naive CD8 T cells (dated by TCRdb to between 2019 and 2020). Describing the broader study: About 150 million TRB reads were obtained in total, roughly 1.5 +/- 0.3 million reads per library. Diversity and physicochemical repertoire analyses were performed on around ten donors pooled from two independent experiments. Naive subsets from about 5 donors and memory cells from 3 donors were included in the TRBV-TRBJ cluster analysis. Overall study outcomes, separate from this receptor: Comparably high repertoire diversity was found in both naive subsets, whereas much lower repertoire diversity was found in memory CD8+ T cells. Naive CXCR3-negative and CXCR3-positive cells from the same donor showed similar TRBV-TRBJ usage, whereas memory cells showed distinct patterns. Because CXCR3 expression was partially decreased after cryopreservation, freshly isolated PBMCs were used for most assays. Because surface CD5, which has been linked to self-reactivity in mice, was comparable between naive subsets, TCR interaction strength was also inferred from TRB CDR3 physicochemical properties. TRB CDR3s from CXCR3-positive naive cells showed higher hydrophobicity (lower Kidera factor 4), lower energy, and higher strength and volume indices than CXCR3-negative naive cells.

The run used a NextSeq 550. The Human TCR Profiling Kit (MiLaboratory) was used to prepare UMI-labeled 5' RACE TRB cDNA libraries. cDNA synthesis used the entire amount of extracted RNA, and PCR amplification then used the entire amount of cDNA produced. Libraries were prepared in parallel with an identical number of PCR cycles. In the source study's methods: About 57,000 +/- 9,900 unique UMI-labeled TRB cDNA molecules per library were extracted with MIGEC and MiXCR, with at least two reads per UMI required. Each library averaged roughly 40,000 +/- 10,000 functional in-frame TRB CDR3 nucleotide clonotypes without stop codons. Diversity metrics, including normalized Shannon-Wiener and Chao1, were computed in VDJtools after downsampling to 5000 UMI-labeled TRB molecules per sample. For the central five CDR3 residues, VDJtools calculated physicochemical properties weighted by clonotype size, namely interaction energy, strength, volume and Kidera factor 4. With the reads reprocessed by TCRdb, a single entry stands for each CDR3 protein sequence and no DNA is reported. The V and J calls follow TCRdb's processing rather than the paper's. The table for this sample shows some 54,000 distinct CDR3 sequences. Jointly, the top ten make up approximately 0.5% of the sample.

For each CD8+ T cell subset, flow sorting was done in triplicate, and 300,000 to 350,000 cells per subset went directly into RLT lysis buffer. Naive CD8+ T cells were defined stringently as CD45RO-CCR7+CD27+CD95- to exclude memory contaminants. Using standard density gradient centrifugation, peripheral blood mononuclear cells were isolated from buffy coats. A FACSAria III was used to flow-sort naive CXCR3-negative and CXCR3-positive CD8+ T cells. An RNeasy Mini Kit was used to extract total RNA from the sorted cells. Including the terminal cysteine and phenylalanine, the CDR3 comprises 15 residues. No nucleotide data were recorded. CDR1 LGHNA and CDR2 YSLEER are derived from the germline V gene. Points on this clonotype: Its antigen is still unknown.

What was sequenced was naive CXCR3+ CD8+ T cells from blood. Interpreted using the paper, the cell subset or site label stands for: CD45RO-CCR7+CD27+CD95- naive CD8+ T cells expressing CXCR3 (TNR3+). This clonotype was sampled from a human donor in good health. Some clones in this sample may be carry-over from other donors' samples. The chain was built from TRBV4-3 and TRBJ2-5. The CDR3 is CASSPTWFGQETQYF.